These 9 T cell receptor beta chains came from one sample sequenced in a study of response to subunit inactivated influenza vaccine. Each CDR3 protein gets one entry after TCRdb re-called the RT-PCR reads with MiXCR. Here the sample spans about 520,000 distinct CDR3 sequences, 6.5% to 8% being singletons. The source material was PBMCs from blood, sampled approximately 25 months after vaccination. The receptor set was obtained from a man between 50 and 75 years old who received an inactivated influenza vaccine.

The V gene is TRBV28, the J gene TRBJ2-6, with 7 bases identical to TRBD1. Germline CDR1 MDHEN, CDR2 SYDVKM. Trimming removed 10 bases from V and 1 base from J; junction bases left unmatched: 10. The CDR3 totals 16 residues. CDR3 DNA sequence: TGTGCCACCTGGTCACAGGGGTGGTCTGGGGCCAACGTCCTGACTTTC. Translating gives CATWSQGWSGANVLTF.

The rearrangement joins TRBV18 to TRBJ1-6, with 9 bases lining up with TRBD1. Per germline, CDR1 KGHSH and CDR2 LQKENI. There are 15 residues in the CDR3. The V gene end was trimmed by 3 bases and the J gene end by 10 bases; junction bases not matched to a gene: 7. CDR3 in amino acids: CASSPSGQGESPLHF. DNA for the CDR3: TGTGCCAGCTCACCCTCGGGACAGGGTGAATCACCCCTCCACTTT.

There are many counts of this clonotype. V gene TRBV29-1 combines with J gene TRBJ2-1, with 8 positions matching TRBD1. CDR1 and CDR2 (germline): SQVTM, ANQGSEA. The length of the CDR3 is 13 residues. Germline trimming cut 6 bases from V and 1 base from J; bases unmatched to any gene: 2. CDR3 DNA sequence: TGCAGCGTCCGGGACAGGTCCTACAATGAGCAGTTCTTC. Protein: CSVRDRSYNEQFF.

This clonotype was seen ten or more times. This rearrangement joins TRBV12-3 or TRBV12-4 to TRBJ1-2; D gene unclear. This CDR3 is 13 amino acids long. With 6 bases removed from V and 2 bases from J, the gap between germline ends came to 10 bases. CDR3 nucleotides: TGTGCCAGCAGCTTGGCCAGGAACTATGGCTACACCTTC. Residues: CASSLARNYGYTF.

This clonotype was recorded a few times. The chain links TRBV9 to TRBJ2-2, with 8 positions matching TRBD2. The CDR3 runs 16 residues. V trimming: 0 bases; J trimming: 5 bases; junction bases outside the gene matches: 6. Looked up from germline, CDR1 is SGDLS and CDR2 is YYNGEE. CDR3 residues: CASSVVAGPGTGELFF. The CDR3 nucleotides read TGTGCCAGCAGCGTAGTAGCGGGACCGGGAACCGGGGAGCTGTTTTTT.

This clonotype was detected many times. V is TRBV28 and J is TRBJ2-2; D might be TRBD1 (5 bases). The germline CDR1 and CDR2 sequences are MDHEN and SYDVKM. V lost 2 bases, J lost 7 bases, and 14 bases lay in between. The length of the CDR3 is 15 residues. The DNA for the CDR3 is TGTGCCAGCAGTTTAAGTAACTCGCAGGGCGGGGAGCTGTTTTTT. Amino acid sequence: CASSLSNSQGGELFF.

A remark on this clonotype: Sequence at one end of the junction differs from germline and may be a read error. The chain couples TRBV29-1 to TRBJ2-2; D is perhaps TRBD2 (5 bases). The CDR3 totals 12 residues. The germline CDR1 and CDR2 sequences are SQVTM and ANQGSEA. The CDR3 DNA is TGCAGCGTTGTCGGGAACCCCGGGGAGCTGTTTTTT. Its protein is CSVVGNPGELFF.

The chain is built from TRBV29-1 and TRBJ2-5, with TRBD1 matching 9 bases. The V gene end was trimmed by 4 bases and the J gene end by 4 bases; junction bases not matched to a gene: 7. Germline loops: CDR1 SQVTM, CDR2 ANQGSEA. The CDR3 totals 14 residues. The CDR3 DNA is TGCAGCGTTGGAGGGACAGGGTGGAGAGAGACCCAGTACTTC. Protein product: CSVGGTGWRETQYF.

This clonotype appeared many times. V usage is TRBV7-2 and J usage is TRBJ2-7; 8 nucleotides line up with TRBD2. The CDR3 contains 14 residues. Germline-derived CDR1 and CDR2 are SGHTA and FQGNSA. The V and J ends lost 6 bases and 9 bases, in that order; junction bases with no gene match: 13. Here the CDR3 DNA reads TGTGCCAGCAGTCCCAATCCCGGACTAGCAGGGCAGTACTTC. Protein sequence: CASSPNPGLAGQYF. Variable domain in full (rest from reference TRBV7-2 and TRBJ2-7): GAGVSQSPSNKVTEKGKDVELRCDPISGHTALYWYRQSLGQGLEFLIYFQGNSAPDKSGLPSDRFSAERTGGSVSTLTIQRTQQEDSAVYLCASSPNPGLAGQYFGPGTRLTVT.